The entry below gives a single T cell receptor beta chain sequence along with its context. The data derive from a study of blood T cell repertoires in COVID-19. Using immunoSEQ multiplex PCR, the repertoire was profiled, and TCRdb retains in-frame clones only, with some absent. The sample has roughly 220,000 clones, just over 85% seen once. Specimen: PBMCs or T cells enriched from blood (not recorded which). The TCR was taken from a woman in her 50s with acute COVID-19.

CDR3 nucleotides: TGCGCCAGCAGCACCGACAGGGCCCAGGGAGAAAAACTGTTTTTT. Translation: CASSTDRAQGEKLFF. The chain joins TRBV5-1 to TRBJ1-4; 7 nucleotides match TRBD1. This CDR3 is 15 amino acids long. Looked up from germline, CDR1 is SGHRS and CDR2 is YFSETQ. With 4 bases clipped from V and 8 bases from J, the junction kept 11 bases outside the gene matches.